One sample yielded the 32 T cell receptor beta chains listed below, sequenced in a study of cytomegalovirus exposure and HLA in healthy donors. The PCR used 60 Vbeta and 13 Jbeta primers. Profiled with immunoSEQ multiplex PCR; TCRdb holds only in-frame clones, not every one. The sample shows hundreds of thousands of clones, about 75% of them seen only once. The sequencing input was PBMCs. The origin of the receptors is a female donor in good health and CMV-seronegative.

The rearrangement links TRBV27 to TRBJ2-6; D is possibly TRBD1 (6 bases). Germline loops: CDR1 MNHEY, CDR2 SMNVEV (reference sequence). The V end lost 7 bases, the J end lost 0 bases, and 19 bases lay between the germline ends. The CDR3 runs 18 residues. CDR3: CASTTVDSSLSGANVLTF. The CDR3, as DNA: TGTGCCAGCACGACAGTGGACAGCTCCCTCTCTGGGGCCAACGTCCTGACTTTC.

CDR3 in DNA: TGTGCCAGCAGCTTAACAGGGGATAGCAATCAGCCCCAGCATTTT. Translating it yields CASSLTGDSNQPQHF. The chain has TRBV7-9 and TRBJ1-5; 7 bases match TRBD1. The CDR3 covers 15 residues. V lost 2 bases, J lost 0 bases, and 1 base stayed unmatched. Per germline, CDR1 SEHNR and CDR2 FQNEAQ (reference sequence).

This clone was picked up a small number of times. The rearrangement links TRBV7-9 to TRBJ2-6, with 8 positions matching TRBD1. Losses at the gene ends were 1 base for V and 0 bases for J; bases not matched to a gene: 8. The CDR3 has 19 amino acids. Germline V gene data show CDR1 as SEHNR and CDR2 as FQNEAQ (reference sequence). The CDR3 sequence is CASSLVDRAPLSGANVLTF. CDR3 DNA: TGTGCCAGCAGCTTAGTGGACAGGGCCCCCCTCTCTGGGGCCAACGTCCTGACTTTC.

The V gene is TRBV15, the J gene TRBJ1-2, with 8 nucleotides matching TRBD1. CDR3 length equals 13 residues. Germline CDR1 is LNHNV and CDR2 is YYDKDF (reference sequence). V shed 8 bases, J shed 8 bases, and the junction held 10 bases outside the gene matches. The CDR3 region is CATSKDRDGGYTF. CDR3 DNA sequence: TGTGCCACCTCGAAGGACAGGGACGGAGGCTACACCTTC.

The rearrangement links TRBV2 to TRBJ2-1; TRBD1 aligns across 8 bases. V dropped 6 bases and J dropped 7; count of bases not matched to a gene: 14. This CDR3 is 16 amino acids long. CDR1 and CDR2 from the germline V gene are SNHLY and FYNNEI. The CDR3, as DNA: TGTGCCAGCAGGGGGGACGTGGACAGGGTAGGGAATGAGCAGTTCTTC. Its protein is CASRGDVDRVGNEQFF.

This clone appeared a single time. The chain couples TRBV5-1 to TRBJ1-4; 11 bases are shared with TRBD1. CDR1 is SGHRS and CDR2 is YFSETQ in the germline V gene. The CDR3 covers 17 residues. With V trimmed by 3 bases and J by 3 bases, 7 bases remained unmatched. The CDR3 DNA reads TGCGCCAGCAGCTCGGGACAGGGGGTTTTAGCTAATGAAAAACTGTTTTTT. Protein sequence: CASSSGQGVLANEKLFF. The full variable domain, completed using reference TRBV5-1 and TRBJ1-4, is KAGVTQTPRYLIKTRGQQVTLSCSPISGHRSVSWYQQTPGQGLQFLFEYFSETQRNKGNFPGRFSGRQFSNSRSEMNVSTLELGDSALYLCASSSGQGVLANEKLFFGSGTQLSVL.

The V call is TRBV9, the J call TRBJ2-7; D gene ambiguous. CDR3 length equals 14 residues. The germline V and J ends were trimmed by 0 bases and 5 bases, with 12 bases remaining between them. Germline V gives CDR1 SGDLS, CDR2 YYNGEE. The CDR3 bases are TGTGCCAGCAGCGTAGGATCCGGGTTAGACGAGCAGTACTTC. This codes for CASSVGSGLDEQYF. The variable domain in full, with the rest retrieved from reference TRBV9 and TRBJ2-7, is DSGVTQTPKHLITATGQRVTLRCSPRSGDLSVYWYQQSLDQGLQFLIQYYNGEERAKGNILERFSAQQFPDLHSELNLSSLELGDSALYFCASSVGSGLDEQYFGPGTRLTVT.

This chain uses TRBV9 with TRBJ2-7; 7 nucleotides align to TRBD1. In germline, CDR1 is SGDLS, CDR2 YYNGEE. The CDR3 runs 15 residues. Trimming at V came to 0 bases and at J to 0 bases, leaving 3 bases not matched to a gene. The CDR3 DNA reads TGTGCCAGCAGCGTAGAGGGGACAGACTCCTACGAGCAGTACTTC. Translating it yields CASSVEGTDSYEQYF.

The chain recombines TRBV19 with TRBJ2-7; TRBD1 agrees at 9 bases. The V segment lost 1 base and the J segment 7 bases; nucleotides outside the gene matches: 5. The CDR3 covers 14 residues. Germline assignment: CDR1 LNHDA and CDR2 SQIVND (reference sequence). The CDR3 here is CASSIVGQGREQYF. CDR3 DNA sequence: TGTGCCAGTAGTATAGTCGGACAGGGGAGAGAGCAGTACTTC.

The J gene is TRBJ1-2, the V gene TRBV19, with D possibly TRBD1 on 5 matching bases. Trimming shortened V by 3 bases and J by 5 bases, and 10 bases separated the two germline ends. The CDR3 is 13 residues long. Germline V gene sequence: CDR1 LNHDA, CDR2 SQIVND (reference sequence). The chain's CDR3 is CASSIKTAYGYTF. CDR3 DNA sequence: TGTGCCAGTAGTATCAAGACAGCTTATGGCTACACCTTC.

The V and J genes are TRBV6-6 and TRBJ2-7; 9 nucleotides match TRBD1. CDR3 size: 14 residues. The ends lost 6 bases at V and 3 bases at J; junction bases unmatched: 6. The germline CDR1 and CDR2 sequences are MNHNY and SVGAGI (reference sequence). CDR3 sequence: CASRQGAPGYEQYF. The CDR3 nucleotides are TGTGCCAGCAGACAGGGGGCTCCGGGCTACGAGCAGTACTTC.

The chain combines TRBV4-1 with TRBJ2-7; 7 bases are a match to TRBD2. This CDR3 comprises 14 residues. Trimming cost V 4 bases and J 0 bases; bases outside gene matches: 3. Germline lookup yields CDR1 MGHRA and CDR2 YSYEKL. DNA for the CDR3: TGCGCCAGCAGCCCAGCGGGACCCTCCTACGAGCAGTACTTC. Translation: CASSPAGPSYEQYF.

This chain links TRBV6-1 with TRBJ1-1, with D tentatively TRBD1 (5 bases). Per germline, CDR1 MNHNS and CDR2 SASEGT. The CDR3 extends over 14 amino acids. The V end lost 8 bases, the J end lost 2 bases, and 15 bases lay between the germline ends. CDR3: CASAGMWGNTEAFF. The CDR3 nucleotides read TGTGCCAGCGCAGGGATGTGGGGAAACACTGAAGCTTTCTTT.

The rearrangement uses TRBV29-1 and TRBJ2-5, with 9 bases matching TRBD2. The last part of the DNA fits TRBJ2-7 better; the J call may be wrong. This CDR3 is built from 15 residues. Per germline, CDR1 SQVTM and CDR2 ANQGSEA. CDR3 loop: CSVDPGTSPSYEQYF. The CDR3 coding sequence is TGCAGCGTTGATCCCGGGACTAGCCCTTCCTACGAGCAGTACTTC.

A word on this clone: The junction and the germline gene differ at one end; a read error may be behind it. The V call is TRBV7-9, the J call TRBJ1-1; D is ambiguous. Germline values: CDR1 SEHNR, CDR2 FQNEAQ (reference sequence). The CDR3 spans 15 residues. This CDR3 reads CSSSLVRGRRTEAFF. For the CDR3, the DNA is TGTTCCAGCAGCTTAGTTCGAGGGAGAAGGACTGAAGCTTTCTTT.

The chain combines TRBV30 with TRBJ1-4, with 8 bases aligning to TRBD1. This CDR3 region has 13 residues. V dropped 3 bases and J dropped 8; count of bases not matched to a gene: 5. Germline CDR1 and CDR2: GTSNPN and SVGIG (reference sequence). The CDR3 loop reads CAWSGQGREKLFF. CDR3 nucleotide sequence: TGTGCCTGGAGCGGACAGGGAAGGGAAAAACTGTTTTTT.

V usage is TRBV28 and J usage is TRBJ1-5; D is perhaps TRBD1 (5 bases). The CDR3 contains 14 residues. The germline V and J ends were trimmed by 6 bases and 4 bases, with 13 bases remaining between them. The germline V gene encodes CDR1 MDHEN and CDR2 SYDVKM. The CDR3 DNA reads TGTGCCAGCAGCCGTTTGGGGGGGAATCAGCCCCAGCATTTT. Its protein is CASSRLGGNQPQHF.

The chain combines TRBV28 with TRBJ2-2, with TRBD2 identical over 7 bases. Germline V gene data show CDR1 as MDHEN and CDR2 as SYDVKM. The CDR3 extends over 19 amino acids. V lost 3 bases to trimming and J lost 7 bases; unmatched junction nucleotides: 20. In DNA form, the CDR3 reads TGTGCCAGCAGTTTGGATTCCTTACTAGCGCCTAATTTGGGCGGGGAGCTGTTTTTT. It codes for CASSLDSLLAPNLGGELFF.

This clone was recorded once. V is TRBV27 and J is TRBJ2-5; no firm D call. Germline CDR1 reads MNHEY; CDR2 reads SMNVEV (reference sequence). With 4 bases removed from V and 5 bases from J, the gap between germline ends came to 14 bases. This CDR3 has 14 amino acids. The CDR3 sequence: CASSSQNLRETQYF. The CDR3 bases are TGTGCCAGCAGTTCACAGAACTTAAGGGAGACCCAGTACTTC.

This clone was found once. This chain joins TRBV11-3 and TRBJ2-7, with 11 bases fitting TRBD2. This CDR3 is 19 amino acids long. V lost 5 bases, J lost 5 bases, and 20 bases stayed unmatched. The V gene's germline CDR1 is SGHNT and CDR2 YENEEA. The CDR3 region has the DNA TGTGCCAGCAGCACAACATCGGGGACTAGCGGCCCCCGGAACAACGAGCAGTACTTC. Protein product: CASSTTSGTSGPRNNEQYF.

V gene TRBV5-5 combines with J gene TRBJ2-7; 8 bases fit TRBD2. The V segment lost 4 bases and the J segment 2 bases; nucleotides outside the gene matches: 2. This CDR3 has 13 residues. The V gene's germline CDR1 is SGHKS and CDR2 YYEKEE (reference sequence). CDR3: CASSLLAAYEQYF. In nucleotides, the CDR3 is TGTGCCAGCAGCCTACTAGCGGCCTACGAGCAGTACTTC.

CDR3 region: CASSVGTGVGKTQYF. The CDR3 DNA is TGTGCCAGCAGTGTAGGGACAGGGGTGGGAAAGACCCAGTACTTC. The chain recombines TRBV28 with TRBJ2-5; 10 nucleotides align to TRBD1. CDR3 size: 15 residues. With V trimmed by 5 bases and J by 6 bases, 9 bases remained unmatched. CDR1 and CDR2 (germline): MDHEN, SYDVKM.

The table lists this clone with a few counts. The chain has TRBV19 and TRBJ2-7; D is undetermined. The V gene lost 5 bases and the J gene lost 0 bases, with 11 bases spanning the gap. The CDR3 runs to 14 residues. Germline-derived CDR1 and CDR2 are LNHDA and SQIVND (reference sequence). The CDR3: CASSGVFPSYEQYF. CDR3 DNA: TGTGCCAGTAGTGGAGTTTTTCCCTCCTACGAGCAGTACTTC.

This clone was seen only a few times. This chain joins TRBV19 and TRBJ1-5; the D is unclear. The length of the CDR3 is 14 residues. The V end lost 5 bases, the J end lost 4 bases, and 12 bases lay between the germline ends. In germline, CDR1 is LNHDA, CDR2 SQIVND (reference sequence). The CDR3 region has the DNA TGTGCCAGTAGTGTCCCGGGTGCAAATCAGCCCCAGCATTTT. It specifies CASSVPGANQPQHF.

In its sample, this clone was seen a few times. The chain combines TRBV25-1 with TRBJ2-7; weak D call: TRBD2 (7 bases). Germline V CDR1 and CDR2: MGHDK, SYGVNS. The V gene lost 6 bases and the J gene lost 3 bases, with 9 bases spanning the gap. The CDR3 contains 12 residues. The CDR3 spells CASRGGLYEQYF. CDR3 nucleotides: TGTGCCAGCAGGGGGGGGCTCTACGAGCAGTACTTC.

The chain combines TRBV25-1 with TRBJ2-1; 8 bases align to TRBD2. CDR1 is MGHDK and CDR2 is SYGVNS in the germline V gene. Trimming took 3 bases from V and 8 from J; bases not matched to a gene: 9. The CDR3 extends over 15 amino acids. CDR3 protein: CASSEVAGLYDEQFF. In DNA form, the CDR3 reads TGTGCCAGCAGTGAGGTAGCGGGGTTATACGATGAGCAGTTCTTC.

The chain carries TRBV10-2 and TRBJ1-1; 10 bases are shared with TRBD1. With 8 bases clipped from V and 0 bases from J, the junction kept 9 bases outside the gene matches. This CDR3 is 16 amino acids long. Germline V gives CDR1 WSHSY, CDR2 SAAADI. The CDR3 region is CASGGQGKRMNTEAFF. The CDR3 DNA follows: TGCGCCAGCGGGGGACAGGGGAAGAGGATGAACACTGAAGCTTTCTTT.

The chain combines TRBV7-2 with TRBJ1-1; D is perhaps TRBD1 (5 bases). In germline, CDR1 is SGHTA, CDR2 FQGNSA. Trimming took 5 bases from V and 3 from J, leaving 13 bases between them. The CDR3 loop spans 14 amino acids. CDR3 DNA sequence: TGTGCCAGCAGCATCCAGGGTGTGCACACTGAAGCTTTCTTT. Encoded protein: CASSIQGVHTEAFF. The complete variable domain, with remaining parts taken from reference TRBV7-2 and TRBJ1-1, reads GAGVSQSPSNKVTEKGKDVELRCDPISGHTALYWYRQSLGQGLEFLIYFQGNSAPDKSGLPSDRFSAERTGGSVSTLTIQRTQQEDSAVYLCASSIQGVHTEAFFGQGTRLTVV.

The rearrangement joins TRBV11-3 to TRBJ2-5; TRBD1 matches at 9 bases. This CDR3 contains 14 residues. From germline, CDR1 is SGHNT and CDR2 YENEEA. V lost 5 bases and J lost 5; bases outside the gene matches: 6. The CDR3 sequence is CASSGRQGDETQYF. The CDR3 DNA sequence: TGTGCCAGCAGCGGACGACAGGGGGACGAGACCCAGTACTTC.

This clone was found once. V is TRBV2 and J is TRBJ1-2; TRBD1 agrees at 7 bases. The V gene's germline CDR1 is SNHLY and CDR2 FYNNEI. Trimming at V came to 5 bases and at J to 5 bases, leaving 5 bases not matched to a gene. The CDR3 runs 13 residues. The CDR3 bases are TGTGCCAGCAGTCCAGACAGGGAATATGGCTACACCTTC. It encodes CASSPDREYGYTF.

The chain is built from TRBV28 and TRBJ2-3; 7 bases line up with TRBD2. V was pared by 8 bases and J by 0 bases, with 8 bases of the junction left unmatched. This CDR3 has 15 amino acids. CDR1 and CDR2 (germline): MDHEN, SYDVKM. CDR3 protein: CASGRFSGSTDTQYF. DNA of the CDR3: TGTGCCAGCGGAAGGTTTAGCGGGAGCACAGATACGCAGTATTTT.

The chain links TRBV2 to TRBJ2-4; 9 nucleotides line up with TRBD1. Per the germline V gene, CDR1 is SNHLY and CDR2 is FYNNEI. This CDR3 region has 11 residues. Trimming at V came to 6 bases and at J to 16 bases, leaving 7 bases not matched to a gene. CDR3 loop: CASRAGTGYYF. DNA of the CDR3: TGTGCCAGCAGGGCCGGGACAGGGTATTACTTC.